The table lists the clone carrying this T cell receptor beta chain with a count of one. Per the authors' pipeline: Estimation of nucleated cell counts relied on the amplification of reference gene primers. Sequencing was performed with immunoSEQ multiplex PCR; in TCRdb, only in-frame clones are kept and a portion is missing. V, J and clone size derive from that table, while D and trimming were established from the DNA sequence. The repertoire includes about 95,000 clones, about 90% of them detected once, and roughly a sixth sits in the top ten. These data originate in a study of blood T cell repertoires in COVID-19. Turning to the study itself: The origin of the acute and convalescent COVID-19 samples was the United States, Italy and Spain. PBMCs, B-cell-depleted T cells, or T cells provided the cDNA or gDNA that made up the material.

The trim removed 4 bases at V and 5 bases at J, leaving 12 bases unmatched. Per the germline V gene, CDR1 is SGHTA and CDR2 is FQGNSA. This CDR3 is 16 amino acids long. The receptor was isolated from a human donor in a cohort sampled during active COVID-19. Input material: peripheral blood. This chain joins TRBV7-2 and TRBJ2-7, with 9 bases lining up with TRBD2. The CDR3 DNA follows: TGTGCCAGCAGCTCCCGGGGGCGGGGGGGCGGCCACGAGCAGTACTTC. This encodes CASSSRGRGGGHEQYF. The variable domain in full, completed from reference TRBV7-2 and TRBJ2-7, reads GAGVSQSPSNKVTEKGKDVELRCDPISGHTALYWYRQSLGQGLEFLIYFQGNSAPDKSGLPSDRFSAERTGGSVSTLTIQRTQQEDSAVYLCASSSRGRGGGHEQYFGPGTRLTVT.